Here is one T cell receptor (beta chain) with its context. The antigen is undetermined. The V gene end was trimmed by 2 bases and the J gene end by 6 bases; junction bases not matched to a gene: 3. CDR1 is MNHEY, CDR2 SVGAGI, per germline. The CDR3 extends over 14 amino acids. Primers: 60 Vbeta forward and 13 Jbeta reverse. Profiled with immunoSEQ multiplex PCR; TCRdb holds only in-frame clones, not every one. The table lists over 100,000 clones, nearly 80% of them singletons. This specimen belongs to a study of cytomegalovirus exposure and HLA in healthy donors. The study's findings and limits: TCR beta chains associated with HLA were, in a later analysis, more clonally expanded than equally common others.

Sequencing was carried out using PBMCs. The chain has TRBV6-5 and TRBJ2-2, with 7 bases lining up with TRBD1. The sequence derives from a male donor in good health and CMV-seronegative. CDR3 sequence reads: CASSYRQGSGELFF. The CDR3 nucleotides are TGTGCCAGCAGTTACCGACAGGGCTCCGGGGAGCTGTTTTTT.